This T cell receptor beta chain was recovered during a study of shared clonotypes between healthy human individuals. Some clones are missing from TCRdb's copy, which holds only in-frame ones; the method was immunoSEQ multiplex PCR. Of 2 million to 2.5 million clones listed, 90% to 96% are singletons. Sequences were obtained from naive CD4+ T cells sorted from blood. Specified subset: CD45RA+ positively selected. The sequence was obtained from a man younger than 30 in good health.

The CDR3, as DNA: TGTGCCAGCAGCTTATCCAACATGGACACTGAAGCTTTCTTT. Translating gives CASSLSNMDTEAFF. The chain carries TRBV11-2 and TRBJ1-1; D is unclear. The CDR3 is 14 amino acids. Germline CDR1 is SGHAT and CDR2 is FQNNGV. With 2 bases removed from V and 3 bases from J, the gap between germline ends came to 10 bases.